The rows below give T cell receptor beta chains drawn from one sample of a study of graft-versus-host responses after intestinal transplantation. The repertoire was sequenced with immunoSEQ multiplex PCR; TCRdb's copy has only in-frame clones and lacks some. The data hold some 40,000 clones, with 85% to 95% observed a single time. The source was PBMCs, collected roughly 780 days after intestinal transplantation. The receptors were sampled from a human patient who received an intestinal transplant, so some T cells may come from the graft donor. Each CDR3 is given with its conserved first and last residue. A D gene is named only where the DNA matches it firmly. Only part of the rows carry a size: once, few, many, or a class if the clone is expanded.

j_gene: TRBJ1-5
d_gene: TRBD1
abundance: .
v_gene: TRBV10-2
CDR3nt: TGCGCCAGCAGTGACGACAGGGTTTACGATCAGCCCCAGCATTTT
CDR3aa: CASSDDRVYDQPQHF

j_gene: TRBJ1-6
d_gene: TRBD1
abundance: .
v_gene: TRBV2
CDR3nt: TGTGCCAGCAGTGCCCGGACAGGGGATTCACCCCTCCACTTT
CDR3aa: CASSARTGDSPLHF

j_gene: TRBJ2-5
d_gene: .
abundance: .
v_gene: TRBV5-4
CDR3nt: TGTGCCAGCAGCCCGCCTCAGGGATTTCAAGAGACCCAGTACTTC
CDR3aa: CASSPPQGFQETQYF

j_gene: TRBJ2-7
d_gene: TRBD2
abundance: .
v_gene: TRBV6-1
CDR3nt: TGTGCCAGCAGTGTGGAAGCGGGAGAGGCCTACGAGCAGTACTTC
CDR3aa: CASSVEAGEAYEQYF

j_gene: TRBJ2-3
d_gene: .
abundance: .
v_gene: TRBV5-1
CDR3nt: TGCGCCAGCAGCTTGGAGTGGGCATCCACAGATACGCAGTATTTT
CDR3aa: CASSLEWASTDTQYF

j_gene: TRBJ1-5
d_gene: TRBD1
abundance: .
v_gene: TRBV9
CDR3nt: TGTGCCAGCAGCGAATCGGGACAGGGCACAGCGGAGCCCCAGCATTTT
CDR3aa: CASSESGQGTAEPQHF

j_gene: TRBJ2-5
d_gene: .
abundance: .
v_gene: TRBV15
CDR3nt: TGTGCCACCAGCAAGGAGGCCGGGACCCTGGGAGAGACCCAGTACTTC
CDR3aa: CATSKEAGTLGETQYF

j_gene: TRBJ2-7
d_gene: .
abundance: .
v_gene: TRBV1
CDR3nt: TGCACCAGCACCCCTGTGATTAGCGGGGGTCGTGCTTCATCCTACGAGCAGTACTTC
CDR3aa: CTSTPVISGGRASSYEQYF

j_gene: TRBJ2-2
d_gene: TRBD2
abundance: .
v_gene: TRBV6-1
CDR3nt: TGTGCCAGCAGTGGGACTAGCGGGGAGATCGGGGAGCTGTTTTTT
CDR3aa: CASSGTSGEIGELFF

j_gene: TRBJ2-1
d_gene: TRBD2
abundance: .
v_gene: TRBV9
CDR3nt: TGTGCCAGCAGCGTAGTGGGGGGTAGCGGGAGGGAGGAGAATGAGCAGTTCTTC
CDR3aa: CASSVVGGSGREENEQFF

j_gene: TRBJ2-2
d_gene: .
abundance: .
v_gene: TRBV18
CDR3nt: TGTGCCAGCTCGCCACCCTGGGCAGGGAACGCCGGGGAGCTGTTTTTT
CDR3aa: CASSPPWAGNAGELFF

j_gene: TRBJ1-5
d_gene: .
abundance: .
v_gene: TRBV19
CDR3nt: TGTGCCAGTAGTATAGTGTTAGGTCCCCAGCCCCAGCATTTT
CDR3aa: CASSIVLGPQPQHF

j_gene: TRBJ1-5
d_gene: .
abundance: .
v_gene: TRBV5-1
CDR3nt: TGCGCCAGCAGCCCAGGGGACAATCAGCCCCAGCATTTT
CDR3aa: CASSPGDNQPQHF

j_gene: TRBJ2-5
d_gene: TRBD1
abundance: .
v_gene: TRBV4-1
CDR3nt: TGCGCCAGCAGCCAAGGGGACAGGGCCGAAGAGACCCAGTACTTC
CDR3aa: CASSQGDRAEETQYF

j_gene: TRBJ1-2
d_gene: .
abundance: .
v_gene: TRBV18
CDR3nt: TGTGCCAGCCCTCCCGACGTGGACTATGGCTACACCTTC
CDR3aa: CASPPDVDYGYTF

j_gene: TRBJ1-1
d_gene: TRBD1
abundance: .
v_gene: TRBV14
CDR3nt: TGTGCCAGCAGCCTAACATGGACAGGCGAGGACACTGAAGCTTTCTTT
CDR3aa: CASSLTWTGEDTEAFF

j_gene: TRBJ1-5
d_gene: .
abundance: .
v_gene: TRBV19
CDR3nt: TGTGCCAGTAGTTCCGCATATAGCAATCAGCCCCAGCATTTT
CDR3aa: CASSSAYSNQPQHF

j_gene: TRBJ2-3
d_gene: .
abundance: once
v_gene: TRBV6-5
CDR3nt: TGTGCCAGCAGTTATGACCCTAGCGGCACAGATACGCAGTATTTT
CDR3aa: CASSYDPSGTDTQYF

j_gene: TRBJ2-1
d_gene: .
abundance: .
v_gene: TRBV11-1
CDR3nt: TGTGCCAGCAGCTTGAGGGCGACGTCAGGAGACGACCATGAGCAGTTCTTC
CDR3aa: CASSLRATSGDDHEQFF

j_gene: TRBJ1-6
d_gene: .
abundance: few
v_gene: TRBV2
CDR3nt: TGTGCCAGCAGTGGGGGGGCTGGGTCCCTCCACTTT
CDR3aa: CASSGGAGSLHF

j_gene: TRBJ2-5
d_gene: TRBD2
abundance: .
v_gene: TRBV5-1
CDR3nt: TGCGCCAGCAGATATACGGGACTAGCGGAAGAGACCCAGTACTTC
CDR3aa: CASRYTGLAEETQYF

j_gene: TRBJ2-5
d_gene: .
abundance: .
v_gene: TRBV4-1
CDR3nt: TGCGCCAGCAGCCAAACCGTGGGGGGGCGGGAGACCCAGTACTTC
CDR3aa: CASSQTVGGRETQYF

j_gene: TRBJ2-1
d_gene: .
abundance: .
v_gene: TRBV11-3
CDR3nt: TGTGCCAGCAGCTTAGTAGCAGGGGATGAGCAGTTCTTC
CDR3aa: CASSLVAGDEQFF

j_gene: TRBJ2-7
d_gene: .
abundance: .
v_gene: TRBV19
CDR3nt: TGTGCCAGTGCTGGCGACCCACCGTCGTACGAGCAGTACTTC
CDR3aa: CASAGDPPSYEQYF

j_gene: TRBJ2-5
d_gene: .
abundance: .
v_gene: TRBV25-1
CDR3nt: TGTGCCAGCAGTGATCACAGGGGGGGTTGGACCCAGTACTTC
CDR3aa: CASSDHRGGWTQYF

j_gene: TRBJ1-5
d_gene: .
abundance: .
v_gene: TRBV27
CDR3nt: TGTGCCAGCTCCCGGGGAGGTGATCAGCCCCAGCATTTT
CDR3aa: CASSRGGDQPQHF

j_gene: TRBJ1-6
d_gene: TRBD1
abundance: .
v_gene: TRBV9
CDR3nt: TGTGCCAGCAGCGCCCCCTTCGCCAGGGGGCACTCACCCCTCCACTTT
CDR3aa: CASSAPFARGHSPLHF

j_gene: TRBJ1-1
d_gene: .
abundance: few
v_gene: TRBV28
CDR3nt: TGTGCCAGCATCTCAAGGACCTCGGGCACTGAAGCTTTCTTT
CDR3aa: CASISRTSGTEAFF

j_gene: TRBJ2-5
d_gene: .
abundance: .
v_gene: TRBV18
CDR3nt: TGTGCCAGCTCACCACCGTTTAAGAGGGCCGGCAATAATGGCGAGACCCAGTACTTC
CDR3aa: CASSPPFKRAGNNGETQYF

j_gene: TRBJ1-5
d_gene: TRBD1
abundance: .
v_gene: TRBV7-6
CDR3nt: TGTGCCAGCAGCCTTAGACAGGGTGATCAGCCCCAGCATTTT
CDR3aa: CASSLRQGDQPQHF

j_gene: TRBJ1-6
d_gene: TRBD1
abundance: .
v_gene: TRBV7-2
CDR3nt: TGTGCCAGCAGCTTACCGGGACAGGGATATTCACCCCTCCACTTT
CDR3aa: CASSLPGQGYSPLHF

j_gene: TRBJ2-7
d_gene: .
abundance: .
v_gene: TRBV2
CDR3nt: TGTGCCAGCAGTGAATCTCAGGTCCCGTCCTACGAGCAGTACTTC
CDR3aa: CASSESQVPSYEQYF

j_gene: TRBJ1-1
d_gene: .
abundance: .
v_gene: TRBV5-1
CDR3nt: TGCGCCAGCAGGATGGGGGTTACCACTGAAGCTTTCTTT
CDR3aa: CASRMGVTTEAFF

j_gene: TRBJ2-3
d_gene: .
abundance: .
v_gene: TRBV2
CDR3nt: TGTGCCAGCGGAGACCGACCTCCCCGGGCGGGCACAGATACGCAGTATTTT
CDR3aa: CASGDRPPRAGTDTQYF

j_gene: TRBJ1-1
d_gene: .
abundance: .
v_gene: TRBV6-5
CDR3nt: TGTGCCAGCAGTTACCAGGGCGGGTACACTGAAGCTTTCTTT
CDR3aa: CASSYQGGYTEAFF

j_gene: TRBJ2-2
d_gene: .
abundance: .
v_gene: TRBV18
CDR3nt: TGTGCCAGCTCACTGGGGGTGCCGAACACCGGGGAGCTGTTTTTT
CDR3aa: CASSLGVPNTGELFF

j_gene: TRBJ2-2
d_gene: .
abundance: .
v_gene: TRBV6-6
CDR3nt: TGTGCCAGCAGTTACCCCGGGGGCACCGGGGAGCTGTTTTTT
CDR3aa: CASSYPGGTGELFF

j_gene: TRBJ2-3
d_gene: .
abundance: .
v_gene: TRBV18
CDR3nt: TGTGCCAGCTCACCACCGGGCACAGATACGCAGTATTTT
CDR3aa: CASSPPGTDTQYF

j_gene: TRBJ2-2
d_gene: .
abundance: .
v_gene: TRBV11-3
CDR3nt: TGTGCCAGCAGCTTTCGGACAGAGGACCCCGGGGAGCTGTTTTTT
CDR3aa: CASSFRTEDPGELFF

j_gene: TRBJ1-5
d_gene: TRBD1
abundance: .
v_gene: TRBV7-6
CDR3nt: TGTGCCAGCAGCCGGGACAGCTATAGCAATCAGCCCCAGCATTTT
CDR3aa: CASSRDSYSNQPQHF

j_gene: TRBJ2-7
d_gene: TRBD2
abundance: .
v_gene: TRBV29-1
CDR3nt: TGCAGCGTTGAAGGGCTAGCGGGAGAGCTCCGCGACGAGCAGTACTTC
CDR3aa: CSVEGLAGELRDEQYF

j_gene: TRBJ2-4
d_gene: TRBD2
abundance: .
v_gene: TRBV6-5
CDR3nt: TGTGCCAGCAGTCCCCTAGCGGGAGATGAAAACATTCAGTACTTC
CDR3aa: CASSPLAGDENIQYF

j_gene: TRBJ1-2
d_gene: TRBD1
abundance: .
v_gene: TRBV18
CDR3nt: TGTGCCAGCTCACCAAAGGGGGCTTTCGGCTACACCTTC
CDR3aa: CASSPKGAFGYTF

j_gene: TRBJ1-6
d_gene: TRBD1
abundance: .
v_gene: TRBV14
CDR3nt: TGTGCCAGCAGCCTGTATATAGGGGGCGGTTCACCCCTCCACTTT
CDR3aa: CASSLYIGGGSPLHF

j_gene: TRBJ2-5
d_gene: TRBD2
abundance: .
v_gene: TRBV6-1
CDR3nt: TGTGCCAGCAGTGGGGGACTAGCCGGAGAGACCCAGTACTTC
CDR3aa: CASSGGLAGETQYF

j_gene: TRBJ2-1
d_gene: .
abundance: .
v_gene: TRBV7-9
CDR3nt: TGTGCCAGCAGCCGGCGTTGGGGGATATACAATGAGCAGTTCTTC
CDR3aa: CASSRRWGIYNEQFF

j_gene: TRBJ2-7
d_gene: .
abundance: .
v_gene: TRBV19
CDR3nt: TGTGCCAGTAGTCCCCGTCCACGAAGGGCCTACGAGCAGTACTTC
CDR3aa: CASSPRPRRAYEQYF

j_gene: TRBJ1-2
d_gene: .
abundance: few
v_gene: TRBV10-1
CDR3nt: TGCGCCAGCAGTGACACGGCCTATGGCTACACCTTC
CDR3aa: CASSDTAYGYTF

j_gene: TRBJ2-1
d_gene: .
abundance: .
v_gene: TRBV19
CDR3nt: TGTGCCAGTAACACCGGCAGCTCCTACAATGAGCAGTTCTTC
CDR3aa: CASNTGSSYNEQFF

j_gene: TRBJ1-1
d_gene: TRBD1
abundance: .
v_gene: TRBV11-1
CDR3nt: TGTGCCAGCAGCCTCAGGGGGCACACTGAAGCTTTCTTT
CDR3aa: CASSLRGHTEAFF

j_gene: TRBJ1-1
d_gene: .
abundance: .
v_gene: TRBV5-1
CDR3nt: TGCGCCAGCAGCTTGGACCGGGGATCGACTGAAGCTTTCTTT
CDR3aa: CASSLDRGSTEAFF

j_gene: TRBJ1-4
d_gene: .
abundance: .
v_gene: TRBV29-1
CDR3nt: TGCAGCGTTGAAGATACTAATGAAAAACTGTTTTTT
CDR3aa: CSVEDTNEKLFF

j_gene: TRBJ1-2
d_gene: .
abundance: .
v_gene: TRBV10-3
CDR3nt: TGTGCCATCGGTACCTTGGACTATGGCTACACCTTC
CDR3aa: CAIGTLDYGYTF

j_gene: TRBJ1-3
d_gene: TRBD1
abundance: .
v_gene: TRBV6-5
CDR3nt: TGTGCCAGCAGTTACAGCCCGGGACAGGGTACGACCATATATTTT
CDR3aa: CASSYSPGQGTTIYF

j_gene: TRBJ2-7
d_gene: TRBD1
abundance: .
v_gene: TRBV6-5
CDR3nt: TGTGCCAGCAGACCGGACAGGGGGCGTAACGAGCAGTACTTC
CDR3aa: CASRPDRGRNEQYF